The rows below give T cell receptor beta chains drawn from one sample of a study of PD-L1 blockade in urothelial cancer. The method was immunoSEQ multiplex PCR; TCRdb's version includes in-frame clones alone and lacks a portion of them. The data show about 85,000 clones, with 70% to 90% seen just once and around 15% held by the top ten. This sample comprised PBMCs, obtained around atezolizumab (anti-PD-L1) treatment. The receptors come from a man in his sixties with urothelial cancer. Each CDR3 is given with its conserved first and last residue. A D gene is named only where the DNA matches it firmly. Size tells how often a clone was seen (once, few, many) or the class of an expanded clone, and some rows leave it out.

>once|17|TRBV18|TRBD2|TRBJ2-7
CASSPKIGLAGAVEQYF
TGTGCCAGCTCACCGAAAATCGGACTAGCGGGAGCAGTCGAGCAGTACTTC
>-|15|TRBV10-1|TRBD2|TRBJ2-3
CASSESRAGVDTQYF
TGCGCCAGCAGTGAGTCGAGGGCGGGAGTGGATACGCAGTATTTT
>once|15|TRBV4-3|-|TRBJ1-2
CASSQGVLLTHGYTF
TGCGCCAGCAGCCAAGGCGTGCTCTTAACCCATGGCTACACCTTC
>-|15|TRBV28|TRBD1|TRBJ1-5
CASSLSGQGLRAQHF
TGTGCCAGCAGTTTATCGGGACAGGGGCTACGGGCCCAGCATTTT
>-|17|TRBV4-1|-|TRBJ1-5
CASSQELGGGDGQPQHF
TGCGCCAGCAGCCAAGAGTTGGGGGGAGGAGATGGGCAGCCCCAGCATTTT
>once|15|TRBV11-2|TRBD2|TRBJ2-3
CASRAWTSETDTQYF
TGTGCCAGCAGGGCCTGGACTAGCGAGACAGATACGCAGTATTTT
>-|14|TRBV5-8|-|TRBJ1-1
CASSLVATGNEAFF
TGTGCCAGCAGCTTGGTGGCCACAGGTAATGAAGCTTTCTTT
>-|14|TRBV7-8|-|TRBJ2-7
CASSLVPAKSEQYF
TGTGCCAGCAGCTTAGTCCCTGCGAAATCCGAGCAGTACTTC
>-|21|TRBV18|-|TRBJ1-1
CASSPQLRHRRGQGSNTEAFF
TGTGCCAGCTCACCTCAATTAAGACATCGCAGGGGCCAAGGTTCGAACACTGAAGCTTTCTTT
>-|13|TRBV30|-|TRBJ2-7
CACSQGSVHEQYF
TGTGCCTGTAGCCAGGGTTCGGTTCACGAGCAGTACTTC
>-|17|TRBV30|TRBD1|TRBJ2-2
CAWRLDRGRYGTGELFF
TGTGCCTGGAGATTGGACAGGGGCAGGTACGGCACCGGGGAGCTGTTTTTT
>-|15|TRBV27|TRBD2|TRBJ2-1
CASSLILSGTHEQFF
TGTGCCAGCAGTTTAATTTTAAGCGGGACCCATGAGCAGTTCTTC
>-|15|TRBV30|-|TRBJ1-3
CACPGSRGREYTIYF
TGTGCCTGCCCCGGCTCGCGGGGAAGGGAATACACCATATATTTT